This TCR beta chain appears in the sequencing data of a study of T cell clones after liver transplantation. The overall study: Post-transplant blood was tracked for graft-donor-reactive T cell clones identified in a pre-transplant mixed lymphocyte reaction. Third-party-reactive TCRbeta sequences from pre-transplant mixed lymphocyte reactions served as antigen-independent comparators. Tolerance: complete withdrawal held at least one year, liver enzymes staying within twice normal. General study points: Conclusions were preliminary, with small, heterogeneous patient groups.

Measured with immunoSEQ multiplex PCR; TCRdb has only the in-frame clones, and not every one. Among about 9,100 clones, almost 80% were seen once, and the ten largest hold about 18%. Regarding this clone: Its antigen is not identified.

CDR1 and CDR2 (germline): SGHTS, YDEGEE. The CDR3 contains 16 residues. J gave up 4 bases and V 5 bases, and 12 bases lay outside the gene matches. The V call is TRBV5-8, the J call TRBJ2-1; 7 nucleotides match TRBD2. The source was CD8+ T cells from blood, collected before liver transplant. The source is a human donor who received a liver transplant. The CDR3 nucleotides read TGTGCCAGCAGTTCCTGGGGTAGCGGGCTTTACAATGAGCAGTTCTTC. Translating gives CASSSWGSGLYNEQFF.